These T cell receptor beta chains were read from a single sample in a study of beta chain features in type 1 diabetes. The protocol was immunoSEQ multiplex PCR, while the TCRdb copy is restricted to in-frame clones and leaves out a portion. The sample holds approximately 250,000 clones, roughly 14% seen once. The sample was naive CD4+ T cells from blood. The receptors stem from a woman in her 40s in good health. The CDR3 runs from the conserved cysteine through the conserved F or W. The D gene is left open where the match is weak. The size entry is marked missing in some rows and otherwise reads once, few, many or a size class.

clone_size d_call j_call v_call cdr3_aa cdr3_nt
. TRBD1 TRBJ1-2 TRBV7-9 CASSLFRTGYGYTF TGTGCCAGCAGCCTATTCAGGACAGGGTATGGCTACACCTTC
few TRBD2 TRBJ2-1 TRBV11-2 CASSSRTSGPYNEQFF TGTGCCAGCAGCTCCCGGACTAGCGGACCCTACAATGAGCAGTTCTTC
. TRBD2 TRBJ2-3 TRBV19 CASSTSRLAGVTDTQYF TGTGCCAGTAGTACGAGTCGACTAGCGGGGGTCACAGATACGCAGTATTTT
few TRBD2 TRBJ2-2 TRBV5-4 CASRRTSTQGDGELFF TGTGCCAGCAGAAGGACTAGCACTCAAGGGGACGGGGAGCTGTTTTTT
. TRBD1 TRBJ2-6 TRBV9 CASSANRDRGSHSGANVLTF TGTGCCAGCAGCGCTAACAGGGACAGGGGGTCCCACTCTGGGGCCAACGTCCTGACTTTC
. TRBD2 TRBJ2-1 TRBV29-1 CSVTGLAAGKSSYNEQFF TGCAGCGTTACGGGACTAGCGGCCGGGAAAAGTTCCTACAATGAGCAGTTCTTC
few . TRBJ2-1 TRBV5-4 CASRSPGPGLDEQFF TGTGCCAGCAGGTCCCCCGGGCCAGGGTTGGATGAGCAGTTCTTC
. . TRBJ1-2 TRBV18 CASSPQDSNYGYTF TGTGCCAGCTCACCTCAGGACAGTAACTATGGCTACACCTTC
few TRBD1 TRBJ1-2 TRBV4-1 CASSQTGENYGYTF TGCGCCAGCAGCCAAACAGGGGAAAACTATGGCTACACCTTC
. TRBD1 TRBJ1-6 TRBV14 CASSQLGFGRDSNSPLHF TGTGCCAGCAGCCAACTGGGCTTCGGACGGGACAGTAATTCACCCCTCCACTTT
. TRBD1 TRBJ1-2 TRBV6-1 CASSVGTGGASYGYTF TGTGCCAGCAGTGTCGGGACAGGGGGAGCTTCCTATGGCTACACCTTC
few . TRBJ1-4 TRBV7-2 CASSLGHPNEKLFF TGTGCCAGCAGCTTAGGACATCCCAATGAAAAACTGTTTTTT
. . TRBJ2-5 TRBV15 CATTETLISQETQYF TGTGCCACCACAGAGACTCTGATCTCCCAAGAGACCCAGTACTTC
. . TRBJ2-3 TRBV9 CASSVQGFLTDTQYF TGTGCCAGCAGCGTACAGGGCTTCCTCACAGATACGCAGTATTTT
few TRBD2 TRBJ2-3 TRBV7-2 CASRTVAGDTQYF TGTGCCTCACGGACCGTAGCGGGGGATACGCAGTATTTT
many . TRBJ1-1 TRBV7-2 CASSLGLRTEAFF TGTGCCAGCAGCCTGGGACTTCGTACTGAAGCTTTCTTT
few . TRBJ2-7 TRBV4-3 CASSQVSGWRGYGQYF TGCGCCAGCAGCCAAGTTTCGGGGTGGAGAGGTTATGGGCAGTACTTC
few TRBD2 TRBJ2-5 TRBV9 CASSPQPLAGATETQYF TGTGCCAGCAGCCCACAGCCCTTAGCGGGGGCTACCGAGACCCAGTACTTC
. . TRBJ1-5 TRBV9 CASSVGAISNQPQHF TGTGCCAGCAGCGTAGGGGCGATATCCAATCAGCCCCAGCATTTT
few . TRBJ1-1 TRBV29-1 CSIAVTGRPPEAFF TGCAGCATCGCGGTTACAGGGCGGCCCCCAGAAGCTTTCTTT
few . TRBJ2-3 TRBV25-1 CASSEYVGGGGTDTQYF TGTGCCAGCAGTGAATATGTAGGGGGAGGGGGCACAGATACGCAGTATTTT
. . TRBJ1-1 TRBV20-1 CSARTAFEAFF TGCAGTGCTAGGACAGCTTTTGAAGCTTTCTTT
. TRBD1 TRBJ1-1 TRBV2 CASSRPDRAIMNTEAFF TGTGCCAGCAGTCGACCAGACAGGGCAATAATGAACACTGAAGCTTTCTTT
. . TRBJ2-5 TRBV5-1 CASSLRGEETQYF TGCGCCAGCAGCTTGCGGGGAGAAGAGACCCAGTACTTC
few . TRBJ1-1 TRBV4-1 CASSHRDDTEAFF TGCGCCAGCTCGCACAGGGACGACACTGAAGCTTTCTTT
. . TRBJ1-1 TRBV18 CASSPPRIQDTEAFF TGTGCCAGCTCACCACCCAGGATACAGGACACTGAAGCTTTCTTT
few . TRBJ2-3 TRBV27 CASSFPTGEGTDTQYF TGTGCCAGCAGTTTCCCGACAGGGGAGGGGACAGATACGCAGTATTTT
. TRBD1 TRBJ1-4 TRBV19 CASRRDRSATNEKLFF TGTGCCAGTCGCCGGGACAGAAGCGCAACTAATGAAAAACTGTTTTTT
. . TRBJ2-6 TRBV27 CASSLSGSSGANVLTF TGTGCCAGCAGTTTATCCGGGAGCTCTGGGGCCAACGTCCTGACTTTC
. TRBD1 TRBJ2-3 TRBV6-5 CASSVGQGLQYF TGTGCCAGCAGCGTCGGACAGGGCCTTCAGTATTTT
. . TRBJ2-5 TRBV19 CASSNGPREGSGTQYF TGTGCCAGTAGTAATGGCCCCCGAGAGGGCTCAGGGACCCAGTACTTC
. . TRBJ1-5 TRBV7-2 CASSPSESNQPQHF TGTGCCAGCAGCCCCTCCGAGAGCAATCAGCCCCAGCATTTT
few TRBD1 TRBJ2-7 TRBV5-1 CASSTYRGREDEQYF TGCGCCAGCAGCACGTACAGGGGGCGCGAGGACGAGCAGTACTTC
few TRBD2 TRBJ2-5 TRBV7-9 CASSLRVAGGQETQYF TGTGCCAGCAGCTTACGAGTAGCGGGGGGTCAAGAGACCCAGTACTTC
. TRBD1 TRBJ2-7 TRBV4-1 CASQPRGTGTYEQYF TGCGCCAGCCAACCTCGAGGGACAGGGACCTACGAGCAGTACTTC
. TRBD1 TRBJ1-5 TRBV6-6 CASSSGGYQPQHF TGTGCCAGCAGCTCAGGGGGATACCAGCCCCAGCATTTT
few . TRBJ2-1 TRBV7-9 CASSLGSGTKYNEQFF TGTGCCAGCAGCTTAGGCTCCGGGACAAAATACAATGAGCAGTTCTTC
few . TRBJ1-2 TRBV5-1 CASSLDLARAWGYTF TGCGCCAGCAGCTTGGATCTGGCCAGGGCGTGGGGCTACACCTTC
. . TRBJ1-1 TRBV29-1 CSVVREGQNTEAFF TGCAGCGTTGTGCGGGAAGGCCAGAACACTGAAGCTTTCTTT
once TRBD1 TRBJ1-5 TRBV2 CASSEEQGAISNQPQHF TGTGCCAGCAGTGAAGAACAGGGGGCGATCAGCAATCAGCCCCAGCATTTT
. TRBD1 TRBJ1-1 TRBV28 CASSQGARDTEAFF TGTGCCAGCAGTCAGGGGGCGAGGGACACTGAAGCTTTCTTT
. . TRBJ1-5 TRBV7-2 CASSRASTGIDSNQPQHF TGTGCCAGCAGCCGTGCCAGTACAGGGATTGATAGCAATCAGCCCCAGCATTTT
few . TRBJ2-2 TRBV9 CASSVDTRGTGELFF TGTGCCAGCAGCGTGGACACTCGAGGCACCGGGGAGCTGTTTTTT
few . TRBJ2-4 TRBV27 CASSRVGLGNIQYF TGTGCCAGCAGTCGAGTGGGACTCGGGAACATTCAGTACTTC
. . TRBJ2-6 TRBV2 CASSEFGGRGVLSGANVLTF TGTGCCAGCAGTGAATTTGGTGGCAGGGGAGTTTTATCTGGGGCCAACGTCCTGACTTTC
. TRBD1 TRBJ1-1 TRBV2 CASNRVGGFAEAFF TGTGCCAGCAATCGTGTAGGGGGCTTCGCTGAAGCTTTCTTT
. TRBD1 TRBJ2-7 TRBV23-1 CASSQWLRDRVDRGSYEQYF TGCGCCAGCAGTCAATGGCTCCGGGACAGGGTAGATCGGGGCTCCTACGAGCAGTACTTC
few TRBD2 TRBJ2-5 TRBV7-2 CASSQDGLAGQETQYF TGTGCCAGCAGCCAAGACGGACTAGCGGGACAAGAGACCCAGTACTTC
many . TRBJ2-7 TRBV7-9 CASSNITGNHEQYF TGTGCCAGCAGCAACATCACAGGGAACCACGAGCAGTACTTC
few TRBD2 TRBJ2-3 TRBV11-2 CASSLGTSGGADTQYF TGTGCCAGCAGCTTAGGGACTAGCGGGGGGGCCGATACGCAGTATTTT
. . TRBJ1-5 TRBV7-2 CASSSTRERNQPQHF TGTGCCAGCAGCTCAACGAGGGAAAGAAATCAGCCCCAGCATTTT
. TRBD2 TRBJ2-7 TRBV7-9 CASSRGGGTYEQYF TGTGCCAGCAGCCGCGGCGGGGGAACCTACGAGCAGTACTTC
. . TRBJ2-2 TRBV11-2 CASSLTRITGELFF TGTGCCAGCAGCTTAACCAGGATCACCGGGGAGCTGTTTTTT
. . TRBJ1-2 TRBV6-6 CASSRIIGQTNYGYTF TGTGCCAGCAGTCGCATAATTGGACAAACCAACTATGGCTACACCTTC
few . TRBJ2-7 TRBV7-9 CASSLGAPNYEQYF TGTGCCAGCAGCTTAGGGGCCCCCAACTACGAGCAGTACTTC